This T cell receptor beta chain is from a study of OX40 agonist ivuxolimab in advanced cancers. The CDR3 has 14 residues. CDR1 is KGHSH, CDR2 LQKENI, per germline. A note on this clone: Its antigen is not known. A read error may account for a junction end that differs from germline.

Study-wide results and limits: Still undetermined is the antigen specificity of the expanded peripheral T cells. The CD4+ and CD8+ T cells in the blood had expanded clonally by week 6 at 0.1 to 3.0 mg/kg. Among the least clonally expanded were partial responders at 0.1-3.0 mg/kg. Nonresponders included some who also had low normalized T-cell clonal expansion.

TCRdb's table, derived via immunoSEQ multiplex PCR, lists solely in-frame clones and lacks some. The profile shows over 80,000 clones, about 89% of them singletons. The sequence was obtained from an adult with an advanced solid tumor such as melanoma, head and neck, liver or kidney cancer. The starting material was CD4+ or CD8+ T cells sorted from blood, obtained in a trial of the OX40 agonist ivuxolimab. This chain links TRBV18 with TRBJ2-1; possible D gene TRBD2, 5 bases. The CDR3 reads CASSPPAGSYPPVF. CDR3 coding DNA: TGTGCCAGCTCACCACCGGCGGGTAGTTATCCCCCAGTCTTC.